This note documents a single T cell receptor beta chain sequence. What it binds is unknown. This record comes from a study of T-cell reconstitution after alpha-beta-depleted transplantation in children. Study-wide results and limits: Roughly two months post-transplant, alpha-beta T cells reportedly originated from several hundred graft clones that had expanded.

This sample's TCRbeta library carried unique molecular identifier barcodes. From the PCR reads, TCRdb called clonotypes with MiXCR, one entry per CDR3 protein. The table records about 900,000 distinct CDR3 sequences, about 29% of them present only once. Germline-derived CDR1 and CDR2 are SGDLS and YYNGEE. V lost 2 bases and J lost 3, with 13 bases in between. The CDR3 loop spans 15 amino acids. This clonotype was sampled from a boy younger than two who had a stem cell transplant for SCID, so the T cells may come from the graft donor. The chain combines TRBV9 with TRBJ2-3, with D unresolved. The sample in question was PBMCs, mostly from graft donor cells, obtained 360 days after TCRalphabeta/CD19-depleted stem cell transplant. For the CDR3, the DNA is TGTGCCAGCAGCGTGTACGAGGACGGAACAGATACGCAGTATTTT. This translates into CASSVYEDGTDTQYF.